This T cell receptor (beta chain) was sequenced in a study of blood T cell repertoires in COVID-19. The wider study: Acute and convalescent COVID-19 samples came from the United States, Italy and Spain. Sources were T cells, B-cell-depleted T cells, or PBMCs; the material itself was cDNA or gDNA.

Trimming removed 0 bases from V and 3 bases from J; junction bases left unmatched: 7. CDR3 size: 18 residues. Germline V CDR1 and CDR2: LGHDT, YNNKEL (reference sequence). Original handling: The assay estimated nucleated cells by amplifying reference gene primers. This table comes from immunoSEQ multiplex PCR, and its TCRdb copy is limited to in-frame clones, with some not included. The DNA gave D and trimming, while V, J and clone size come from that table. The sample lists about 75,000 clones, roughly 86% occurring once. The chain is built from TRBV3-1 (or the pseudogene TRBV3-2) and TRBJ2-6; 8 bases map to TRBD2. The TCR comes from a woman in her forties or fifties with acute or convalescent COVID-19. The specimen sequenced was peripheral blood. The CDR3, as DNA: TGTGCCAGCAGCCAAGATTTCACTAGCGGTAATGGGGCCAACGTCCTGACTTTC. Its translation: CASSQDFTSGNGANVLTF.